This is a list of T cell receptor beta chains from one sample in a study of blood T cell repertoires in COVID-19. Sequencing used immunoSEQ multiplex PCR; TCRdb keeps in-frame clones, though not all of them. The sample yields about 190,000 clones, more than 75% seen once. The sample taken for sequencing was PBMCs or T cells enriched from blood (not recorded which). The source of these receptors is a woman in her forties or fifties with acute COVID-19. Each CDR3 is given with its conserved first and last residue. D genes are given only for firm matches. Clone size is given for some rows only: seen once, a few or many times, or a class if the clone is expanded.

TRBV2	NA	TRBJ1-3	few	TGTGCCAGCAGCCCCACAGGGACCTCTGGAAACACCATATATTTT	CASSPTGTSGNTIYF
TRBV6-5	NA	TRBJ2-6	NA	TGTGCCAGCACCCTCCGACAGACTGGGGCCAACGTCCTGACTTTC	CASTLRQTGANVLTF
TRBV6-5	NA	TRBJ1-4	NA	TGTGCCAGCAGTTACGGCTCCGGGGGGAACGAAAAACTGTTTTTT	CASSYGSGGNEKLFF
TRBV5-1	NA	TRBJ2-1	few	TGCGCCAGCAGCGTGGCGGCAGGTATGGTCAATGAGCAGTTCTTC	CASSVAAGMVNEQFF
TRBV27	TRBD1	TRBJ2-5	NA	TGTGCCAGCAGCCCCCGGGACAGTCCGAGGGAGACCCAGTACTTC	CASSPRDSPRETQYF
TRBV7-2	NA	TRBJ1-5	few	TGTGCCAGCAGCCCCCAGTGGGGCGGGGGTAGCAATCAGCCCCAGCATTTT	CASSPQWGGGSNQPQHF
TRBV7-6	TRBD2	TRBJ2-1	NA	TGTGCCAGCAGCCGTTACGGACTAGCGGGGGGGTACAATGAGCAGTTCTTC	CASSRYGLAGGYNEQFF
TRBV14	NA	TRBJ1-1	NA	TGTGCCAGCAGCCAAGAGCCTGACAGCTTAGGAGCTTTCTTT	CASSQEPDSLGAFF
TRBV10-1	NA	TRBJ1-2	NA	TGCGCCAGCAGTGACCAAACAGGGATACACACCTTC	CASSDQTGIHTF
TRBV5-1	NA	TRBJ2-5	NA	TGCGCCAGCAGCTCCCCGGAGACCCAGTACTTC	CASSSPETQYF
TRBV5-5	TRBD2	TRBJ2-1	NA	TGTGCCAGCAGCTTTGGCCCTAGCGGGGACAATGAGCAGTTCTTC	CASSFGPSGDNEQFF
TRBV27	TRBD2	TRBJ2-5	NA	TGTGCCAGTCGGGGGACTAGCAGGGAGACCCAGTACTTC	CASRGTSRETQYF
TRBV7-8	NA	TRBJ2-3	NA	TGTGCCAGCAGCTTAGAAGCAATCGGAGATACGCAGTATTTT	CASSLEAIGDTQYF
TRBV6-5	NA	TRBJ1-2	NA	TGTGCCAGCAGTAAAATCGACGGGAAAGGCTATGGCTACACCTTC	CASSKIDGKGYGYTF
TRBV4-3	NA	TRBJ2-3	NA	TGCGCCAGCAGCCAAGAGAGGTGGGGGGGCCAAGATACGCAGTATTTT	CASSQERWGGQDTQYF
TRBV29-1	NA	TRBJ1-2	NA	TGCAGCGTTGAAGAGCAGGGAGGCTATGGCTACACCTTC	CSVEEQGGYGYTF
TRBV5-8	TRBD2	TRBJ2-1	NA	TGTGCCAGCAGCCTTCAGACTAGCGGGTACTACAATGAGCAGTTCTTC	CASSLQTSGYYNEQFF
TRBV9	NA	TRBJ1-2	NA	TGTGCCAGCATGGACCAGGGCGACTATGGCTACACCTTC	CASMDQGDYGYTF